The 16 T cell receptor beta chains below were found in one sample sequenced in a study of beta chain features in type 1 diabetes. Expressed TCRB transcripts were sequenced, since all the RNA that had been isolated was reverse transcribed. Data came from immunoSEQ multiplex PCR; TCRdb stores just in-frame clones and leaves some out. The sample includes 130,000 to 150,000 clones, about 9.4% of them seen just once. Material for sequencing was naive CD4+ T cells from blood. Receptor source: a man aged 18 to 29 in good health.

This clone has just one count. This sequence joins TRBV5-1 and TRBJ2-5; 8 bases map to TRBD1. CDR3 length: 14 amino acids. Germline values: CDR1 SGHRS, CDR2 YFSETQ. Trimming took 4 bases from V and 3 from J; bases not matched to a gene: 5. The CDR3 is CASSAGGQEETQYF. The CDR3 bases are TGCGCCAGCAGCGCAGGGGGCCAAGAAGAGACCCAGTACTTC. Combining the CDR3 with reference TRBV5-1 and TRBJ2-5 gives the whole variable domain KAGVTQTPRYLIKTRGQQVTLSCSPISGHRSVSWYQQTPGQGLQFLFEYFSETQRNKGNFPGRFSGRQFSNSRSEMNVSTLELGDSALYLCASSAGGQEETQYFGPGTRLLVL.

This chain connects TRBV6-6 to TRBJ2-7; D is possibly TRBD2 (5 bases). Trimming stripped 6 bases from V and 0 bases from J, with 15 bases between. Germline V gives CDR1 MNHNY, CDR2 SVGAGI (reference sequence). The CDR3 contains 15 residues. This chain's CDR3 is CASRSGIQASYEQYF. The CDR3 DNA reads as TGTGCCAGCAGGTCCGGGATCCAAGCCTCCTACGAGCAGTACTTC.

V and J are TRBV6-1 and TRBJ2-7; D may be TRBD1 (5 bases). V gave up 0 bases and J gave up 0 bases, with 9 bases separating them. The CDR3 extends over 15 amino acids. The germline CDR1 and CDR2 sequences are MNHNS and SASEGT. Here the CDR3 DNA reads TGTGCCAGCAGTGAAGCAAGGGGATTCTCCTACGAGCAGTACTTC. The encoded protein is CASSEARGFSYEQYF.

The chain combines TRBV7-2 with TRBJ2-7; TRBD1 aligns across 7 bases. There are 15 residues in the CDR3. V gave up 2 bases and J gave up 0 bases; unmatched junction bases: 4. Germline CDR1 is SGHTA and CDR2 is FQGNSA. Written as DNA, the CDR3 is TGTGCCAGCAGCTTATCGGGACAGAGCTCCTACGAGCAGTACTTC. Its translation: CASSLSGQSSYEQYF.

This rearrangement joins TRBV11-2 to TRBJ1-5, with unresolved D. V lost 5 bases, J lost 0 bases, and 11 bases lay in between. Germline assignment: CDR1 SGHAT and CDR2 FQNNGV. The length of the CDR3 is 15 residues. This CDR3 is CASSQNSHSNQPQHF. CDR3 DNA: TGTGCCAGCAGCCAAAACAGCCATAGCAATCAGCCCCAGCATTTT.

This clone appeared a few times. This CDR3 reads CASGPVGGANNEQFF. CDR3 in DNA: TGTGCCAGCGGGCCTGTCGGGGGGGCCAACAATGAGCAGTTCTTC. J is TRBJ2-1 and V is TRBV7-3; the match to TRBD2 covers 8 bases. J lost 5 bases, V lost 8 bases, and 11 bases had no gene match. Germline V CDR1 and CDR2: SGHTA, FQGTGA. This CDR3 is 15 amino acids long.

This rearrangement joins TRBV30 to TRBJ1-6; 7 bases fit TRBD1. The CDR3 has 14 amino acids. V lost 2 bases, J lost 8 bases, and 6 bases stayed unmatched. The V gene's germline CDR1 is GTSNPN and CDR2 SVGIG (reference sequence). CDR3 in DNA: TGTGCCTGGAGTCCCGGCAGGGGGTATTCACCCCTCCACTTT. Encoded protein: CAWSPGRGYSPLHF.

This clone was counted a few times. The V gene is TRBV10-1, the J gene TRBJ2-3, with TRBD2 matching 7 bases. The germline V gene encodes CDR1 WNHNN and CDR2 SYGVQD (reference sequence). CDR3 length: 17 residues. The J segment lost 6 bases and the V segment lost 0 bases, leaving 12 bases of the junction unmatched. The CDR3 bases are TGCGCCAGCAGTGAGTCTCTAGCGGCCCACCCGTTGGATACGCAGTATTTT. Protein sequence: CASSESLAAHPLDTQYF.

The table lists this clone with a few counts. The chain uses TRBV27 and TRBJ2-2; tentatively, D is TRBD1 (6 bases). The germline CDR1 and CDR2 sequences are MNHEY and SMNVEV (reference sequence). The V end was cut by 6 bases, the J end by 3 bases, with 11 bases between. The CDR3 totals 14 residues. CDR3 region: CASRPTGYTGELFF. The CDR3 region has the DNA TGTGCCAGCAGACCCACAGGGTACACCGGGGAGCTGTTTTTT.

The rearrangement links TRBV19 to TRBJ2-6; D is possibly TRBD2 (5 bases). Trimming removed 4 bases from V and 1 base from J, with 14 bases in between. CDR1 is LNHDA, CDR2 SQIVND, per germline (reference sequence). CDR3 length: 17 residues. DNA of the CDR3: TGTGCCAGTAGTAACACTGGGTCGGGGTCTGGGGCCAACGTCCTGACTTTC. Translation gives CASSNTGSGSGANVLTF.

The chain uses TRBV30 and TRBJ1-5; no reliable D call. The germline CDR1 and CDR2 sequences are GTSNPN and SVGIG (reference sequence). V lost 4 bases and J lost 6, with 16 bases in between. The CDR3 has 14 residues. CDR3 residues: CAWTLHGERQPQHF. The CDR3 bases are TGTGCCTGGACGCTCCACGGGGAGCGTCAGCCCCAGCATTTT.

This clone was seen more than once but under ten times. Other DNA sequences in the same sample also yield this CDR3. The genes are TRBV5-1 and TRBJ2-5; 7 bases agree with TRBD1. Germline lookup yields CDR1 SGHRS and CDR2 YFSETQ. Losses at the gene ends were 1 base for V and 3 bases for J; bases not matched to a gene: 0. This CDR3 contains 13 residues. CDR3 residues: CASSLTGEETQYF. CDR3 coding DNA: TGCGCCAGCAGCTTGACAGGGGAAGAGACCCAGTACTTC.

This chain joins TRBV15 and TRBJ2-7; D may be TRBD2 (7 bases). The germline V gene has CDR1 LNHNV and CDR2 YYDKDF (reference sequence). This CDR3 has 14 residues. The ends were cut back, 6 bases at V and 3 bases at J, with 15 bases in the middle. CDR3 sequence: CATSNGGGLYEQYF. The CDR3 region has the DNA TGTGCCACCAGTAATGGCGGGGGCCTCTACGAGCAGTACTTC.

The rearrangement links TRBV4-3 to TRBJ2-1, with 7 bases identical to TRBD1. This CDR3 comprises 15 residues. Germline values: CDR1 LGHNA, CDR2 YSLEER. V lost 1 base and J lost 5; bases outside the gene matches: 5. This CDR3 is CASSQVGTVNNEQFF. CDR3 sequence (DNA): TGCGCCAGCAGCCAAGTTGGGACAGTTAACAATGAGCAGTTCTTC.

This clone was detected only a few times. The chain is built from TRBV14 and TRBJ2-3; 8 bases agree with TRBD1. This CDR3 region has 16 residues. V lost 3 bases, J lost 5 bases, and 10 bases stayed unmatched. CDR1 SGHDN and CDR2 FVKESK come from the germline V gene. The DNA for the CDR3 is TGTGCCAGCAGCCATACAGGGGGACGAGGAGAAGATACGCAGTATTTT. It encodes CASSHTGGRGEDTQYF.

V and J are TRBV19 and TRBJ1-2, with D uncertain. V lost 3 bases, J lost 2 bases, and 10 bases lay in between. CDR1 is LNHDA, CDR2 SQIVND, per germline (reference sequence). The CDR3 has 14 amino acids. The CDR3 region is CASSISGGNYGYTF. DNA for the CDR3: TGTGCCAGTAGTATCTCGGGCGGGAACTATGGCTACACCTTC.